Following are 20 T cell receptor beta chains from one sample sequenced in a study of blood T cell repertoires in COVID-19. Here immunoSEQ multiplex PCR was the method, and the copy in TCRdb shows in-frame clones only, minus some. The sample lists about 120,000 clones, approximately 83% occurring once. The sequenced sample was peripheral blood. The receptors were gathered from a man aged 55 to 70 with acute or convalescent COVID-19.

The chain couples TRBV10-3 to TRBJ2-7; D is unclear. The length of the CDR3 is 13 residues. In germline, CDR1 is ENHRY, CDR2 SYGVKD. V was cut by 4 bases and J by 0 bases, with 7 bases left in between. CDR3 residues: CAISAPSSYEQYF. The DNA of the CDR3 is TGTGCCATCAGTGCCCCGAGCTCCTACGAGCAGTACTTC.

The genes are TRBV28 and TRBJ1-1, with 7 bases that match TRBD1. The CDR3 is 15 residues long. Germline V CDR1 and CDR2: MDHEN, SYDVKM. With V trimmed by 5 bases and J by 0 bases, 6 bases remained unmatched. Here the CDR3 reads CASSPPGQMNTEAFF. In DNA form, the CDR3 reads TGTGCCAGCAGTCCTCCGGGACAGATGAACACTGAAGCTTTCTTT.

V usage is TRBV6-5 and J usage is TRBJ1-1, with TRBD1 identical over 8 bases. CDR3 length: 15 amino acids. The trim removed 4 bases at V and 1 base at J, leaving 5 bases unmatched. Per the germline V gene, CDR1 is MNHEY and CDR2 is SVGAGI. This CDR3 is CASSSWTGRNTEAFF. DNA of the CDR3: TGTGCCAGCAGTTCCTGGACAGGGCGGAACACTGAAGCTTTCTTT.

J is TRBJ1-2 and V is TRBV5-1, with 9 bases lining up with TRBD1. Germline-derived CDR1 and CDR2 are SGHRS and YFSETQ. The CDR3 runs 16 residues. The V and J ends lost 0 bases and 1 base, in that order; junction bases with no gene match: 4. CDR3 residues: CASSLAETGGNYGYTF. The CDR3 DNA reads TGCGCCAGCAGCTTGGCCGAGACAGGGGGTAACTATGGCTACACCTTC.

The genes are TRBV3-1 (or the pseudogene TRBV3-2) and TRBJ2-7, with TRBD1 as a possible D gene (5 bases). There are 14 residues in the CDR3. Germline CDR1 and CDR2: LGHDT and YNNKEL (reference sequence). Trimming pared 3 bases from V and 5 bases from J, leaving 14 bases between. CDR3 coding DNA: TGTGCCAGCAGCCAGTGGGGCTCCCCTGACGAGCAGTACTTC. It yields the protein CASSQWGSPDEQYF.

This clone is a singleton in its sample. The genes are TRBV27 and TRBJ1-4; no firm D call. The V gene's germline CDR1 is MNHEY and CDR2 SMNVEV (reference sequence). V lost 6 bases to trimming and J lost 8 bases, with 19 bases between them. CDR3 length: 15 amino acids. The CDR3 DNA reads TGTGCCAGCAGCCCCTCTGGAGGGCGCAAGGAAAAACTGTTTTTT. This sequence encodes CASSPSGGRKEKLFF.

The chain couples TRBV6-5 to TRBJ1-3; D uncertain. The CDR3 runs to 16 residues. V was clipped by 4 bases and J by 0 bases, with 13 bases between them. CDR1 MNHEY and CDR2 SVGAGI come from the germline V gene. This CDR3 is CASSSSRSISGNTIYF. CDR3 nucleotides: TGTGCCAGCAGTTCATCTAGAAGCATCTCTGGAAACACCATATATTTT.

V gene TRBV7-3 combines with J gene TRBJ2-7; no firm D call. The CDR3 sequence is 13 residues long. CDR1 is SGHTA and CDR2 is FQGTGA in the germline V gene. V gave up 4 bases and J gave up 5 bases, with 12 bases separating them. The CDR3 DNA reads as TGTGCCAGCAGCTCCCAGCAGGCCGACGAGCAGTACTTC. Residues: CASSSQQADEQYF.

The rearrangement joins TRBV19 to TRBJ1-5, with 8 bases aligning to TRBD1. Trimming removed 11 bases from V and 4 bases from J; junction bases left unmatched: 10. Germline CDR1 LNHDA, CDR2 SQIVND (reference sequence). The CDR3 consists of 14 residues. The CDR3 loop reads CASHRGTVNQPQHF. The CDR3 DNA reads TGTGCCTCCCACAGGGGGACGGTAAATCAGCCCCAGCATTTT.

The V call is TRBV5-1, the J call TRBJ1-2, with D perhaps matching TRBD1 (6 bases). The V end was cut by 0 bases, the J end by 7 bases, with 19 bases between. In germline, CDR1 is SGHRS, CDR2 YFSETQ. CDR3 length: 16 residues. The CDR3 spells CASSLASGGLSGGYTF. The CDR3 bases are TGCGCCAGCAGCTTGGCCTCGGGGGGGCTTTCTGGTGGCTACACCTTC.

CDR3 coding DNA: TGTGCCAGCAGTTCCCCGTCCCGCGGGGCCACCTACGAGCAGTACTTC. This sequence encodes CASSSPSRGATYEQYF. The chain is built from TRBV6-5 and TRBJ2-7; possibly TRBD2 for D (6 bases). Trimming cost V 4 bases and J 2 bases, with 18 bases left between them. Germline V lookup: CDR1 MNHEY, CDR2 SVGAGI. The CDR3 contains 16 residues.

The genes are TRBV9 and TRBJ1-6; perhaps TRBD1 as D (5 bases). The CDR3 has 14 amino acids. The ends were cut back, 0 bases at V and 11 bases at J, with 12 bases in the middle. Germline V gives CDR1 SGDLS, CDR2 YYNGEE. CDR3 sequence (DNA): TGTGCCAGCAGCGTAGAGCAGGGCGGAGCACCCCTCCACTTT. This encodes CASSVEQGGAPLHF.

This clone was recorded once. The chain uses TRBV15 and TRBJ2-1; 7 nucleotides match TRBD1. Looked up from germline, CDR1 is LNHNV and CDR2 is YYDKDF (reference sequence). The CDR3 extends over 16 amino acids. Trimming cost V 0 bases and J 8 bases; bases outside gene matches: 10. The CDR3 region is CATSRDRVGGEDEQFF. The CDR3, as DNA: TGTGCCACCAGCAGAGATCGGGTAGGGGGCGAGGATGAGCAGTTCTTC.

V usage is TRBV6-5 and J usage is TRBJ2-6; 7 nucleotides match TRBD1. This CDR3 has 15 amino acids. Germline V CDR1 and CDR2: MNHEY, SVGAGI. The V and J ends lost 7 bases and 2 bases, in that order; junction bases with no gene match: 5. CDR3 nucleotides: TGTGCCAGCAATAAGGGGGCCACTGGGGCCAACGTCCTGACTTTC. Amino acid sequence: CASNKGATGANVLTF.

CDR3 sequence: CASSMEAAWDSGANVLTF. The CDR3 DNA reads as TGTGCCAGTAGTATGGAGGCAGCCTGGGACTCTGGGGCCAACGTCCTGACTTTC. This chain links TRBV19 with TRBJ2-6, with D perhaps matching TRBD2 (5 bases). V was pared by 3 bases and J by 0 bases, with 15 bases between. The germline gives CDR1 LNHDA, CDR2 SQIVND (reference sequence). The CDR3 covers 18 residues.

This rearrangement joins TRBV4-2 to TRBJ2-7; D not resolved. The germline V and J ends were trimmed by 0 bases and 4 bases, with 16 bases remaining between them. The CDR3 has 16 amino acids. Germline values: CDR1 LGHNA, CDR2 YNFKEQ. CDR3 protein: CASSQEVLADAYEQYF. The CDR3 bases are TGTGCCAGCAGCCAAGAGGTTTTAGCCGATGCATACGAGCAGTACTTC.

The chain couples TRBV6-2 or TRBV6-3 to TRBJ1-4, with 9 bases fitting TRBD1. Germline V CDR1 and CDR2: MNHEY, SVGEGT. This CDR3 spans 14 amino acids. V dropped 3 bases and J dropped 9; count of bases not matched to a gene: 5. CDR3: CASSYGDRGKKLFF. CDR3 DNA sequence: TGTGCCAGCAGTTATGGTGACAGGGGGAAAAAACTGTTTTTT.

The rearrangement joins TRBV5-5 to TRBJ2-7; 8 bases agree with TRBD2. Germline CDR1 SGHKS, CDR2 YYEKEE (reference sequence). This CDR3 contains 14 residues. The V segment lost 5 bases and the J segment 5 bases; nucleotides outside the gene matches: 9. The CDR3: CASSPTSVSHEQYF. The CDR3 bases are TGTGCCAGCAGTCCGACTAGCGTTTCCCACGAGCAGTACTTC.

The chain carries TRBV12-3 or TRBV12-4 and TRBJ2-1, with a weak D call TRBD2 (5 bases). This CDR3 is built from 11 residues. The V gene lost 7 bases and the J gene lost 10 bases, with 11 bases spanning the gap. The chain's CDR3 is CASTFGREQFF. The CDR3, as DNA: TGTGCCAGCACCTTTGGGAGAGAGCAGTTCTTC.

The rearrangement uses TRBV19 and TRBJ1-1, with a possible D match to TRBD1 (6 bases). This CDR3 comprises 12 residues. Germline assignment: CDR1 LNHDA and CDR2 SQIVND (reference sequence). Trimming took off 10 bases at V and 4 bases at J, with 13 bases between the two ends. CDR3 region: CAILTGPTEAFF. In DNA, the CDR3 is TGTGCCATTCTGACAGGCCCCACTGAAGCTTTCTTT.